The 11 T cell receptor beta chains below were found in one sample sequenced in a study of beta chain features in type 1 diabetes. The whole isolated RNA underwent reverse transcription, so sequencing captured expressed TCRB transcripts. Generated by immunoSEQ multiplex PCR, the TCRdb table keeps only in-frame clones and is missing some. The sample lists 900,000 or so clones; 17% were seen once. Sequenced sample: naive CD4+ T cells from blood. The receptors here all came from a woman younger than 30 in good health.

This clone has only a few counts. The V gene is TRBV28, the J gene TRBJ2-7; no reliable D call. The CDR3 runs 12 residues. Per germline, CDR1 MDHEN and CDR2 SYDVKM. V lost 6 bases and J 0 bases, leaving 6 bases between the germline ends. The CDR3 reads CASRESSYEQYF. The CDR3 nucleotides are TGTGCCAGCAGAGAATCCTCCTACGAGCAGTACTTC. Combining the CDR3 with reference TRBV28 and TRBJ2-7 gives the whole variable domain DVKVTQSSRYLVKRTGEKVFLECVQDMDHENMFWYRQDPGLGLRLIYFSYDVKMKEKGDIPEGYSVSREKKERFSLILESASTNQTSMYLCASRESSYEQYFGPGTRLTVT.

A few counts support this clone. The CDR3 coding sequence is TGTGCCAGCAGACCTCCGGGACTAGCGGGAGGACCAACCTACGAGCAGTACTTC. This gives the protein CASRPPGLAGGPTYEQYF. The chain couples TRBV7-9 to TRBJ2-7, with TRBD2 identical over 15 bases. The CDR3 is made up of 18 amino acids. The germline V gene encodes CDR1 SEHNR and CDR2 FQNEAQ (reference sequence). V dropped 6 bases and J dropped 2; count of bases not matched to a gene: 11. The entire variable domain, with the rest obtained from reference TRBV7-9 and TRBJ2-7, is as follows: DTGVSQNPRHKITKRGQNVTFRCDPISEHNRLYWYRQTLGQGPEFLTYFQNEAQLEKSRLLSDRFSAERPKGSFSTLEIQRTEQGDSAMYLCASRPPGLAGGPTYEQYFGPGTRLTVT.

The rearrangement joins TRBV7-9 to TRBJ2-7, with TRBD2 as a possible D gene (6 bases). This CDR3 is 17 amino acids long. V dropped 5 bases and J dropped 3 bases, with 23 bases sitting between them. Germline V gene data show CDR1 as SEHNR and CDR2 as FQNEAQ (reference sequence). CDR3 amino acids: CASSLYLAGPPSYEQYF. The CDR3 nucleotides are TGTGCCAGCAGCCTCTACTTGGCGGGACCGCCGAGCTACGAGCAGTACTTC. The complete variable domain, with remaining parts taken from reference TRBV7-9 and TRBJ2-7, reads DTGVSQNPRHKITKRGQNVTFRCDPISEHNRLYWYRQTLGQGPEFLTYFQNEAQLEKSRLLSDRFSAERPKGSFSTLEIQRTEQGDSAMYLCASSLYLAGPPSYEQYFGPGTRLTVT.

V is TRBV27 and J is TRBJ2-2, with no clear D. The V end lost 5 bases, the J end lost 2 bases, and 9 bases lay between the germline ends. From germline, CDR1 is MNHEY and CDR2 SMNVEV (reference sequence). The CDR3 runs 14 residues. The CDR3, as DNA: TGTGCCAGCAGTCTCTCTACCAACACCGGGGAGCTGTTTTTT. It is translated as CASSLSTNTGELFF.

The V gene is TRBV4-3, the J gene TRBJ1-2; TRBD1 agrees at 8 bases. This CDR3 region has 16 residues. V was clipped by 0 bases and J by 5 bases; unmatched bases: 8. Per the germline V gene, CDR1 is LGHNA and CDR2 is YSLEER. The CDR3 sequence: CASSQDPGQVTYGYTF. The CDR3 region has the DNA TGCGCCAGCAGCCAAGACCCGGGACAGGTGACATATGGCTACACCTTC.

This clone was seen a handful of times. CDR3 coding DNA: TGTGCAAGCTGCCGGACTAGCGGTAGGATGAACACCGGGGAGCTGTTTTTT. Its translation is CASCRTSGRMNTGELFF. This rearrangement joins TRBV9 to TRBJ2-2; 10 bases are a match to TRBD2. CDR3 length equals 17 residues. Germline loops: CDR1 SGDLS, CDR2 YYNGEE. Full variable domain (missing parts from reference TRBV9 and TRBJ2-2): DSGVTQTPKHLITATGQRVTLRCSPRSGDLSVYWYQQSLDQGLQFLIQYYNGEERAKGNILERFSAQQFPDLHSELNLSSLELGDSALYFCASCRTSGRMNTGELFFGEGSRLTVL.

The V gene is TRBV7-9, the J gene TRBJ2-1, with TRBD1 as a possible D gene (6 bases). The CDR3 is 16 amino acids. V gave up 5 bases and J gave up 0 bases, with 14 bases separating them. CDR1 SEHNR and CDR2 FQNEAQ come from the germline V gene (reference sequence). The CDR3 loop reads CASSLRRGSSYNEQFF. CDR3 DNA sequence: TGTGCCAGCAGCCTTCGCAGGGGCAGCTCCTACAATGAGCAGTTCTTC.

The CDR3 spells CASTPAGGSYNEQFF. CDR3 DNA: TGTGCCAGCACCCCGGCTGGGGGGTCCTACAATGAGCAGTTCTTC. V is TRBV7-9 and J is TRBJ2-1; D is possibly TRBD2 (6 bases). V dropped 7 bases and J dropped 1 base, with 14 bases sitting between them. The CDR3 totals 15 residues. Germline lookup yields CDR1 SEHNR and CDR2 FQNEAQ (reference sequence).

On this clone itself: A read error may account for a junction end that differs from germline. The genes are TRBV20-1 and TRBJ2-7, with D hard to call. CDR3 length: 11 amino acids. Germline CDR1 reads DFQATT; CDR2 reads SNEGSKA (reference sequence). CDR3 sequence: CSAAPNYEQCF. The DNA for the CDR3 is TGCAGTGCTGCCCCAAATTACGAGCAGTGCTTC.

This clone occurred a few times. J is TRBJ2-7 and V is TRBV5-1; 12 bases are shared with TRBD2. J was trimmed by 5 bases and V by 0 bases; bases with no gene match: 3. The germline gives CDR1 SGHRS, CDR2 YFSETQ. This CDR3 comprises 15 residues. Here the CDR3 reads CASSLGTSGTDEQYF. CDR3 DNA sequence: TGCGCCAGCAGCTTGGGGACTAGCGGGACCGACGAGCAGTACTTC.

The chain carries TRBV5-1 and TRBJ2-7, with TRBD2 as a possible D gene (6 bases). Trimming took off 3 bases at V and 2 bases at J, with 12 bases between the two ends. Germline V gene data show CDR1 as SGHRS and CDR2 as YFSETQ. CDR3 length equals 14 residues. The CDR3 loop reads CASSWASGAYEQYF. DNA of the CDR3: TGCGCCAGCAGCTGGGCCTCGGGGGCCTACGAGCAGTACTTC.